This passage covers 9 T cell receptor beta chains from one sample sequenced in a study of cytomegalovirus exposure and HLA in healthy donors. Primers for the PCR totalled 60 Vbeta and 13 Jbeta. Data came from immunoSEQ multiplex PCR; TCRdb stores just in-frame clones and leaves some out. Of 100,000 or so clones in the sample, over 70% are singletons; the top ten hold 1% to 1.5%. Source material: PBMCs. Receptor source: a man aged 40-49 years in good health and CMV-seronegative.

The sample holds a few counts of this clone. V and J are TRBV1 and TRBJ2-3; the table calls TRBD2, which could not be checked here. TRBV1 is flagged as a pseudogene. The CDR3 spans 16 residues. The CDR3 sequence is CTPVPSGSRGLDTQYF. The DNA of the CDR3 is TGCACCCCAGTTCCTAGCGGGAGTCGGGGTCTAGATACGCAGTATTTT.

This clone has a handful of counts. The CDR3 bases are TGTGCCTGGAGTGTGAGACTGCAAGAGACCCAGTACTTC. This gives the protein CAWSVRLQETQYF. The V call is TRBV30, the J call TRBJ2-5, with no clear D. Germline loops: CDR1 GTSNPN, CDR2 SVGIG (reference sequence). With 0 bases removed from V and 2 bases from J, the gap between germline ends came to 7 bases. The CDR3 is 13 amino acids.

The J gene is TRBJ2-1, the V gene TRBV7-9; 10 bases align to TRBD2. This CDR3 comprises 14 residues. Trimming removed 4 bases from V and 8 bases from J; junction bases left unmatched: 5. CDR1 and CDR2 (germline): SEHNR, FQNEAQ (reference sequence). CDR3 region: CASSSSGTSDEQFF. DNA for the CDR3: TGTGCCAGCAGCTCTTCCGGGACTAGCGATGAGCAGTTCTTC.

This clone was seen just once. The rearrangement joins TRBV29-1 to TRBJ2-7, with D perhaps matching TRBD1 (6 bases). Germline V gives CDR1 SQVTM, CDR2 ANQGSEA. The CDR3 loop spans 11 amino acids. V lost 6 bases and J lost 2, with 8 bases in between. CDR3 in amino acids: CSVGAAYEQYF. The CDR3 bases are TGCAGCGTGGGGGCAGCCTACGAGCAGTACTTC.

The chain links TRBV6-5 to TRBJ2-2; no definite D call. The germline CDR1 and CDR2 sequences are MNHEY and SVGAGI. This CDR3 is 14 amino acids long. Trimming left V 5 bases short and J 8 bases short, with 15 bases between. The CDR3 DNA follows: TGTGCCAGCAGTGGGTCTCGGCTAGTAGGGGAGCTGTTTTTT. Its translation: CASSGSRLVGELFF.

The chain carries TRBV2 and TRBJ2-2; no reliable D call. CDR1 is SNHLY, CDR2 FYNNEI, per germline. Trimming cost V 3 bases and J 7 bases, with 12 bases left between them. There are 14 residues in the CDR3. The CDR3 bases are TGTGCCAGCAGTGATTCTAGAGGAGTCGGGGAGCTGTTTTTT. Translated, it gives CASSDSRGVGELFF.

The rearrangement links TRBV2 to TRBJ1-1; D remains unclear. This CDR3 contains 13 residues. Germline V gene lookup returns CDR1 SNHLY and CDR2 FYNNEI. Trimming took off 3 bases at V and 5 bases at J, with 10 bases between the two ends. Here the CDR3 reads CASSEGRQTEAFF. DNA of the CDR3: TGTGCCAGCAGTGAGGGGAGGCAGACTGAAGCTTTCTTT.

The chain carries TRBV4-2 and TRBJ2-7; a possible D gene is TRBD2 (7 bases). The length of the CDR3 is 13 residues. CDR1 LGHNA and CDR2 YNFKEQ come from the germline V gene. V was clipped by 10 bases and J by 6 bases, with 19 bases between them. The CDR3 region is CATRGSGGVEQYF. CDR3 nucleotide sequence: TGTGCCACCCGGGGGTCGGGGGGCGTCGAGCAGTACTTC.

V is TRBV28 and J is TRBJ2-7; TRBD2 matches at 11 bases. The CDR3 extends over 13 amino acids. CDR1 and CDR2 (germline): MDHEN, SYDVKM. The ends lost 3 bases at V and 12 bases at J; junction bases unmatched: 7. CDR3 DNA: TGTGCCAGCAGTTTTAGCGGGGGGGCCCAGAGGTACTTC. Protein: CASSFSGGAQRYF.